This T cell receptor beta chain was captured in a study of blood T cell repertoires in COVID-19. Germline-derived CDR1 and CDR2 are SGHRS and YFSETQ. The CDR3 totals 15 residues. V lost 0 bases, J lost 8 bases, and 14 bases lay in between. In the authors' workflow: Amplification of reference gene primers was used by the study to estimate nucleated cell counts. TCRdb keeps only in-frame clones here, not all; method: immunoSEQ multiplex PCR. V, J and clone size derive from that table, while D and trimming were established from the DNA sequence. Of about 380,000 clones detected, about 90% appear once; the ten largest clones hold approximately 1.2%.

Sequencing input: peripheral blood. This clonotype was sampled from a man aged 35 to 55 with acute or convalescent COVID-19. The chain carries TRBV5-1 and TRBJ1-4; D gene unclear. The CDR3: CASSLDGRGSEKLFF. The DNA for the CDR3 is TGCGCCAGCAGCTTGGATGGCAGAGGGAGCGAAAAACTGTTTTTT. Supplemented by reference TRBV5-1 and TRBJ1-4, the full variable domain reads KAGVTQTPRYLIKTRGQQVTLSCSPISGHRSVSWYQQTPGQGLQFLFEYFSETQRNKGNFPGRFSGRQFSNSRSEMNVSTLELGDSALYLCASSLDGRGSEKLFFGSGTQLSVL.